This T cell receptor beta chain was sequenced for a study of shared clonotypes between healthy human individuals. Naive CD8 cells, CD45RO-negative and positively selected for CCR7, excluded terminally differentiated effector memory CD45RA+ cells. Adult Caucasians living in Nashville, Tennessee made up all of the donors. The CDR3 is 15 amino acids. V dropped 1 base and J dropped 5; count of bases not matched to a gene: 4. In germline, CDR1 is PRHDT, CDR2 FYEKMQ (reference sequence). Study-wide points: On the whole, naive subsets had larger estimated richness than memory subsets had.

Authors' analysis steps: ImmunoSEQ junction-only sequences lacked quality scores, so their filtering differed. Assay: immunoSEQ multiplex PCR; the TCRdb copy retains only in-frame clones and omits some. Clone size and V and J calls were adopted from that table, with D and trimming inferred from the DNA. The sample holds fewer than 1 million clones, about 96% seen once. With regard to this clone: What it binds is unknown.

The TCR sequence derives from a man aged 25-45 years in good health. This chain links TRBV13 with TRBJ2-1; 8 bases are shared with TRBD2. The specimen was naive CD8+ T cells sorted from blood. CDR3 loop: CASSLVLAADNEQFF. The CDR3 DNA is TGTGCCAGCAGCTTAGTACTAGCGGCAGACAATGAGCAGTTCTTC.